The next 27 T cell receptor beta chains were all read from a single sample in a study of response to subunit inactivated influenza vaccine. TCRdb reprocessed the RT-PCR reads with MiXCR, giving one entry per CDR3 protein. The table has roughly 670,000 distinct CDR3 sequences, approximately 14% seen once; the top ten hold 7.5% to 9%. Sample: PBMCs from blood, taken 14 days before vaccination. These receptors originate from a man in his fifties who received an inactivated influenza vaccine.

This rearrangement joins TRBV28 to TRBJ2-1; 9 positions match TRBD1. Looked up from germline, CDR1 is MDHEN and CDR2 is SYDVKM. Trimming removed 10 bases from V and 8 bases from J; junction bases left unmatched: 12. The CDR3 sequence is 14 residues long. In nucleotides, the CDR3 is TGTGCCATCGGCCAGGGGACAGGGAACCATGAGCAGTTCTTC. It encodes CAIGQGTGNHEQFF.

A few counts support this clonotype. CDR3 DNA sequence: TGTGCCAGCAAAGCGGGGGTGAACACTGAAGCTTTCTTT. Translation gives CASKAGVNTEAFF. The chain employs TRBV6-1 and TRBJ1-1; D is perhaps TRBD1 (5 bases). The CDR3 extends over 13 amino acids. V was clipped by 7 bases and J by 0 bases, with 9 bases between them. Germline V gene data show CDR1 as MNHNS and CDR2 as SASEGT.

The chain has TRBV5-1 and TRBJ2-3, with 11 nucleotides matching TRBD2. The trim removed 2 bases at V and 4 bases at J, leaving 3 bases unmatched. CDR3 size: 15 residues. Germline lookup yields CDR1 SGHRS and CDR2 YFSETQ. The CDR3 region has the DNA TGCGCCAGCAGCTTTGAACTAGCGGGAGCAGATACGCAGTATTTT. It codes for CASSFELAGADTQYF.

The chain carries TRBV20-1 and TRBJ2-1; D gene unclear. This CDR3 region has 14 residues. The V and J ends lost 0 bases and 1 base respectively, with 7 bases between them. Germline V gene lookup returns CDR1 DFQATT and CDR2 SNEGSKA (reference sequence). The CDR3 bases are TGCAGTGCTAGAGACGACGAATCCTACAATGAGCAGTTCTTC. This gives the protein CSARDDESYNEQFF.

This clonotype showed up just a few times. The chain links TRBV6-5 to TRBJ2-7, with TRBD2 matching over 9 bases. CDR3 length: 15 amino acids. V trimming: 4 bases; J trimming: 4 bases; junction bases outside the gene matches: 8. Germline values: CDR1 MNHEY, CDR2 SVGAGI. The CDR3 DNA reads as TGTGCCAGCAGTTCCGGAGCGGGGGGCCGATACGAGCAGTACTTC. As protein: CASSSGAGGRYEQYF.

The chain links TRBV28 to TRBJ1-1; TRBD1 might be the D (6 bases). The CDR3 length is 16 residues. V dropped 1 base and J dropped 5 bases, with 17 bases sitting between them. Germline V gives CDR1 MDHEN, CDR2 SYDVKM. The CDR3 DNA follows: TGTGCCAGCAGTTTATCGGGTTCTGGAGGGGGAACTGAAGCTTTCTTT. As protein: CASSLSGSGGGTEAFF.

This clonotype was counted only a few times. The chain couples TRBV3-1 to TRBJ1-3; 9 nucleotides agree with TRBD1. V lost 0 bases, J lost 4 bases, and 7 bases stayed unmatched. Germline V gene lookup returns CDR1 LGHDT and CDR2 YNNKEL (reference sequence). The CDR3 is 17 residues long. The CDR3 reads CASSQDNLDRGGNTIYF. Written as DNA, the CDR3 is TGTGCCAGCAGCCAAGACAACCTCGACAGGGGGGGAAACACCATATATTTT.

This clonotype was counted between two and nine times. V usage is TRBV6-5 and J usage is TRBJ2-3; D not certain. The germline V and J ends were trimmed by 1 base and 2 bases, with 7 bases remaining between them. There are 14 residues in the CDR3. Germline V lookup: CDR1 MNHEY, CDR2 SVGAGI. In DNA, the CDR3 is TGTGCCAGCAGTTACTTAGGAGACACAGATACGCAGTATTTT. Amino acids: CASSYLGDTDTQYF.

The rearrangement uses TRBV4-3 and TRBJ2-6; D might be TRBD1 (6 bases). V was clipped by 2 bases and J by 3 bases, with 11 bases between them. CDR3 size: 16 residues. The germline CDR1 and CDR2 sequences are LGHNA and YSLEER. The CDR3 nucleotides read TGCGCCAGCAGCCAATCAACAGGGTTTGGGGCCAACGTCCTGACTTTC. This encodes CASSQSTGFGANVLTF.

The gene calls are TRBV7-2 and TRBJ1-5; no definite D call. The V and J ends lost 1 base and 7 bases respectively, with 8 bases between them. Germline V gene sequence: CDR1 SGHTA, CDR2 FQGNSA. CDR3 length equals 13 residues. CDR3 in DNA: TGTGCCAGCAGCTTAGAGAACGGGCAGCCCCAGCATTTT. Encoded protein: CASSLENGQPQHF.

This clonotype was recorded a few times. This chain's CDR3 is CASSPGQGINSPLHF. CDR3 nucleotides: TGCGCCAGCAGCCCTGGACAGGGGATAAATTCACCCCTCCACTTT. J is TRBJ1-6 and V is TRBV5-1; 9 positions agree with TRBD1. Germline CDR1 is SGHRS and CDR2 is YFSETQ. This CDR3 is built from 15 residues. With 4 bases clipped from V and 7 bases from J, the junction kept 6 bases outside the gene matches.

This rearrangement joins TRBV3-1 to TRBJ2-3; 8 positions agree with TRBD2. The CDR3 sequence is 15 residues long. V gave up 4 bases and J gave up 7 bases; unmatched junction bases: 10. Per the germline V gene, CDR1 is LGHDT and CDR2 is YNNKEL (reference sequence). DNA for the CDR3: TGTGCCAGCAGCCGGATCGCGGGGGGATCTCATACGCAGTATTTT. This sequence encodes CASSRIAGGSHTQYF.

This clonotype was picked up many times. The CDR3: CASSSQVEQFF. In DNA, the CDR3 is TGTGCCAGCAGTTCACAAGTTGAGCAGTTCTTC. The chain links TRBV12-3 or TRBV12-4 to TRBJ2-1; no clear D gene. The length of the CDR3 is 11 residues. Trimming pared 4 bases from V and 9 bases from J, leaving 7 bases between.

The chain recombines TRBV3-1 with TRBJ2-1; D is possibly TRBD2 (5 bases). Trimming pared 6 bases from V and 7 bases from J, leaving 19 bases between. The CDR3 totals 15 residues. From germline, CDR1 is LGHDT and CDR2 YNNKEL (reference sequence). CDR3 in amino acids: CASSTVRAIRNEQFF. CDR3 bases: TGTGCCAGCAGTACGGTGCGGGCAATTAGGAATGAGCAGTTCTTC.

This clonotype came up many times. CDR3: CASKAGGVYEQFF. In nucleotides, the CDR3 is TGTGCCAGCAAGGCGGGAGGGGTATATGAGCAGTTCTTC. The J gene is TRBJ2-1, the V gene TRBV2; 9 bases match TRBD2. This CDR3 spans 13 amino acids. Trimming cost V 7 bases and J 8 bases; bases outside gene matches: 6. Germline V gene lookup returns CDR1 SNHLY and CDR2 FYNNEI.

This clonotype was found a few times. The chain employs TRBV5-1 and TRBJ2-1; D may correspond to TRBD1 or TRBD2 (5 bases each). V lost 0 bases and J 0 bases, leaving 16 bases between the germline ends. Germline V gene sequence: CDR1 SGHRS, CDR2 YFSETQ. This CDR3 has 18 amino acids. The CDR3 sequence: CASSLVPGPSSSYNEQFF. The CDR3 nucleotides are TGCGCCAGCAGCTTGGTTCCGGGACCATCGAGCTCCTACAATGAGCAGTTCTTC. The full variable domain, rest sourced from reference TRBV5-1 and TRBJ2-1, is KAGVTQTPRYLIKTRGQQVTLSCSPISGHRSVSWYQQTPGQGLQFLFEYFSETQRNKGNFPGRFSGRQFSNSRSEMNVSTLELGDSALYLCASSLVPGPSSSYNEQFFGPGTRLTVL.

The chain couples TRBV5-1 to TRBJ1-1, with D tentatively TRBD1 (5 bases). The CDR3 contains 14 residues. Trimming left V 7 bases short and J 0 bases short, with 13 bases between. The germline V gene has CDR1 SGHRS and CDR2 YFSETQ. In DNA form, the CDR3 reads TGCGCCAGCGGAATCGGGACGTTGAACACTGAAGCTTTCTTT. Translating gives CASGIGTLNTEAFF. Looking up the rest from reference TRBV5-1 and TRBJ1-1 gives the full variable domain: KAGVTQTPRYLIKTRGQQVTLSCSPISGHRSVSWYQQTPGQGLQFLFEYFSETQRNKGNFPGRFSGRQFSNSRSEMNVSTLELGDSALYLCASGIGTLNTEAFFGQGTRLTVV.

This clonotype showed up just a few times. For the CDR3, the DNA is TGTGCCAGCCTTACCGGGACAAGGGGGAATGAGCAGTTCTTC. Its translation: CASLTGTRGNEQFF. V is TRBV28 and J is TRBJ2-1; D is perhaps TRBD1 (6 bases). The CDR3 sequence is 14 residues long. Germline V gene sequence: CDR1 MDHEN, CDR2 SYDVKM. V lost 8 bases, J lost 7 bases, and 18 bases lay in between.

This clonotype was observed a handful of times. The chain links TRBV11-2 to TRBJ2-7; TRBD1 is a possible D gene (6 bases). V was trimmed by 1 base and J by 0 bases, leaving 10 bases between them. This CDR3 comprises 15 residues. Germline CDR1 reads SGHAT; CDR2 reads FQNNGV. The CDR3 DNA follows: TGTGCCAGCAGCTTAGTTAGGGGGAACTCCTACGAGCAGTACTTC. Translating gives CASSLVRGNSYEQYF.

Here the CDR3 reads CASSQPGFQETQYF. CDR3 sequence (DNA): TGTGCCAGCAGCCAACCGGGGTTCCAAGAGACCCAGTACTTC. The chain combines TRBV3-1 with TRBJ2-5, with a tentative D call TRBD2 (5 bases). The CDR3 covers 14 residues. Trimming shortened V by 2 bases and J by 1 base, and 8 bases separated the two germline ends. The germline V gene has CDR1 LGHDT and CDR2 YNNKEL (reference sequence).

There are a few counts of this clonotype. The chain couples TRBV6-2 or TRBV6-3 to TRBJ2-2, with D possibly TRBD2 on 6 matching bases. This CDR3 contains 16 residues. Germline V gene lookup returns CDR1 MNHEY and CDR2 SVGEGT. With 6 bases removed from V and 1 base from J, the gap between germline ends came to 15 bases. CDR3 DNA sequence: TGTGCCAGCAGACCCGCCGGGGGACGGAACACCGGGGAGCTGTTTTTT. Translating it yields CASRPAGGRNTGELFF.

In DNA, the CDR3 is TGTGCCAGCAGTTTACAGACGACTGGAAACACCATATATTTT. It encodes CASSLQTTGNTIYF. V gene TRBV28 combines with J gene TRBJ1-3; no clear D. CDR1 is MDHEN, CDR2 SYDVKM, per germline. Trimming took off 2 bases at V and 2 bases at J, with 7 bases between the two ends. CDR3 size: 14 residues.

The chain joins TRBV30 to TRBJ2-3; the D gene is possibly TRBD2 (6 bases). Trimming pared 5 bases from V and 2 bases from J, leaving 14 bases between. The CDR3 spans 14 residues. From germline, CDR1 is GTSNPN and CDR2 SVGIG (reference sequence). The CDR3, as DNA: TGTGCCTGGGCCGTGGGGGGATCCACAGATACGCAGTATTTT. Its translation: CAWAVGGSTDTQYF. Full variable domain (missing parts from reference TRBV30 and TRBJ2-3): SQTIHQWPATLVQPVGSPLSLECTVEGTSNPNLYWYRQAAGRGLQLLFYSVGIGQISSEVPQNLSASRPQDRQFILSSKKLLLSDSGFYLCAWAVGGSTDTQYFGPGTRLTVL.

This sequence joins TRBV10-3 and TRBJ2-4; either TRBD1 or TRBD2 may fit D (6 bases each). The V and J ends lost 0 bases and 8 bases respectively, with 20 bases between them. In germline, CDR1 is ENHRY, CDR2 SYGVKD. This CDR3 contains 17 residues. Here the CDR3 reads CAISESVGRKGEDIQYF. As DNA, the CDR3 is TGTGCCATCAGTGAGTCGGTGGGTCGGAAGGGGGAGGACATTCAGTACTTC.

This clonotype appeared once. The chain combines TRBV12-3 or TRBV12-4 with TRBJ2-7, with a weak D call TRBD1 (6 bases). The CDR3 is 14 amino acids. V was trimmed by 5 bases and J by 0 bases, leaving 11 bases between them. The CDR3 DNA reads TGTGCCAGCAGTGCCGGGACAAACTCCTACGAGCAGTACTTC. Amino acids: CASSAGTNSYEQYF.

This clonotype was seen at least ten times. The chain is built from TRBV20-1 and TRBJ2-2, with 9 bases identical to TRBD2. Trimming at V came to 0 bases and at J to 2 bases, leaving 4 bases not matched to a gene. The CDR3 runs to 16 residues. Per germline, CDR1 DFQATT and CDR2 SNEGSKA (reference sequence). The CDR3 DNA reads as TGCAGTGCTAGAGATAGGCGGGGGGGCAACACCGGGGAGCTGTTTTTT. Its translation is CSARDRRGGNTGELFF.

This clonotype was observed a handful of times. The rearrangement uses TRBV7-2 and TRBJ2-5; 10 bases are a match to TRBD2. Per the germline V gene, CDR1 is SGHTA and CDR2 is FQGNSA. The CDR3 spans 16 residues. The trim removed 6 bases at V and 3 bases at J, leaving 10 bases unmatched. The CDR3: CASSPRAGGPEETQYF. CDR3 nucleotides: TGTGCCAGCAGTCCAAGAGCGGGGGGGCCGGAAGAGACCCAGTACTTC.